The 30 T cell receptor beta chains reported below all come from one sample, sequenced in a study of PD-1 blockade in classical Hodgkin lymphoma. Here immunoSEQ multiplex PCR was the method, and the copy in TCRdb shows in-frame clones only, minus some. The profile shows almost 95,000 clones, 75% to 85% of them singletons. Time point indicated: cycle 4 day 1 (C4D1), after 5 to 7 weeks of nivolumab. Patients all relapsed after autologous stem cell transplantation, and there was variation in brentuximab vedotin exposure. Specimen: peripheral blood mononuclear cells (PBMCs), collected before the fourth cycle of nivolumab. These receptors came from a human donor with classical Hodgkin lymphoma.

This clone was counted a few times. V is TRBV27 and J is TRBJ2-4; D possibly matches TRBD1 or TRBD2 (6 bases each). The CDR3 length is 16 residues. Germline lookup yields CDR1 MNHEY and CDR2 SMNVEV (reference sequence). V lost 4 bases and J 8 bases, leaving 21 bases between the germline ends. In DNA form, the CDR3 reads TGTGCCAGCAGTTCCACCTGGGCCGGGGGCGGCGACATTCAGTACTTC. It specifies CASSSTWAGGGDIQYF.

The rearrangement uses TRBV7-3 and TRBJ2-1; D gene unclear. V lost 2 bases, J lost 6 bases, and 14 bases lay in between. The CDR3 is made up of 15 amino acids. Germline CDR1 reads SGHTA; CDR2 reads FQGTGA. The CDR3 DNA sequence: TGTGCCAGCAGCTTAGTCGCAGCTTCGTTCAATGAGCAGTTCTTC. Protein product: CASSLVAASFNEQFF.

This sequence joins TRBV19 and TRBJ1-2; 7 bases align to TRBD1. The CDR3 consists of 15 residues. Looked up from germline, CDR1 is LNHDA and CDR2 is SQIVND (reference sequence). Unmatched junction bases numbered 8, after V lost 5 bases and J lost 2 bases. CDR3 region: CASSWASTGNYGYTF. The CDR3 DNA reads TGTGCCAGTAGTTGGGCCTCGACAGGGAACTATGGCTACACCTTC.

V and J are TRBV5-8 and TRBJ1-5, with D possibly TRBD1 on 5 matching bases. The V end lost 2 bases, the J end lost 6 bases, and 9 bases lay between the germline ends. Germline V gene data show CDR1 as SGHTS and CDR2 as YDEGEE. The CDR3 contains 13 residues. The CDR3 reads CASSFGGFQPQHF. DNA of the CDR3: TGTGCCAGCAGCTTCGGGGGTTTTCAGCCCCAGCATTTT. The full variable domain, with the rest looked up from reference TRBV5-8 and TRBJ1-5, is EAGVTQSPTHLIKTRGQQATLRCSPISGHTSVYWYQQALGLGLQFLLWYDEGEERNRGNFPPRFSGRQFPNYSSELNVNALELEDSALYLCASSFGGFQPQHFGDGTRLSIL.

V is TRBV19 and J is TRBJ1-3; unclear D gene. In germline, CDR1 is LNHDA, CDR2 SQIVND (reference sequence). V lost 1 base and J 0 bases, leaving 13 bases between the germline ends. CDR3 length: 17 amino acids. The CDR3 sequence is CASSIGSSRVSGNTIYF. In DNA form, the CDR3 reads TGTGCCAGTAGTATAGGTTCCAGTCGCGTCTCTGGAAACACCATATATTTT.

The rearrangement joins TRBV18 to TRBJ1-4, with 10 bases lining up with TRBD1. This CDR3 is 15 amino acids long. Germline V gives CDR1 KGHSH, CDR2 LQKENI. V lost 3 bases to trimming and J lost 8 bases; unmatched junction nucleotides: 6. CDR3 amino acids: CASSPWTGGAEKLFF. The CDR3, as DNA: TGTGCCAGCTCACCTTGGACAGGGGGGGCGGAAAAACTGTTTTTT.

The rearrangement joins TRBV11-2 to TRBJ2-7, with D maybe TRBD1 (6 bases). The CDR3 consists of 15 residues. Germline CDR1 reads SGHAT; CDR2 reads FQNNGV. Trimming left V 5 bases short and J 5 bases short, with 19 bases between. DNA for the CDR3: TGTGCCAGCAGCATAATCAGGGGCGGGTCCAACGAGCAGTACTTC. This encodes CASSIIRGGSNEQYF. The complete variable domain, with remaining parts taken from reference TRBV11-2 and TRBJ2-7, reads EAGVAQSPRYKIIEKRQSVAFWCNPISGHATLYWYQQILGQGPKLLIQFQNNGVVDDSQLPKDRFSAERLKGVDSTLKIQPAKLEDSAVYLCASSIIRGGSNEQYFGPGTRLTVT.

This clone was counted a single time. The V gene is TRBV5-1, the J gene TRBJ1-5, with D perhaps TRBD1 (5 bases). The germline CDR1 and CDR2 sequences are SGHRS and YFSETQ. Trimming cost V 5 bases and J 1 base, with 16 bases left between them. This CDR3 region has 16 residues. The CDR3 region is CASSPGPTGSNQPQHF. In nucleotides, the CDR3 is TGCGCCAGCAGTCCCGGGCCTACAGGCAGCAATCAGCCCCAGCATTTT.

This clone has only one observation. This sequence joins TRBV2 and TRBJ2-1; 7 bases map to TRBD2. This CDR3 region has 15 residues. V shed 4 bases, J shed 4 bases, and the junction held 7 bases outside the gene matches. CDR1 is SNHLY, CDR2 FYNNEI, per germline. Here the CDR3 reads CASSGGLAEYNEQFF. CDR3 nucleotides: TGTGCCAGCAGTGGCGGGCTAGCGGAATACAATGAGCAGTTCTTC.

The V call is TRBV15, the J call TRBJ2-5; D unclear. CDR1 and CDR2 from the germline V gene are LNHNV and YYDKDF (reference sequence). The length of the CDR3 is 15 residues. With 0 bases removed from V and 1 base from J, the gap between germline ends came to 9 bases. CDR3 sequence reads: CATSRDYGTQETQYF. The CDR3, as DNA: TGTGCCACCAGCAGAGATTACGGCACCCAAGAGACCCAGTACTTC.

The chain joins TRBV18 to TRBJ1-1; 12 bases agree with TRBD1. The V and J ends lost 4 bases and 5 bases, in that order; junction bases with no gene match: 2. The CDR3 has 14 amino acids. Looked up from germline, CDR1 is KGHSH and CDR2 is LQKENI. The CDR3 DNA reads as TGTGCCAGCTCACGGGACAGGGGGCCTACTGAAGCTTTCTTT. This sequence encodes CASSRDRGPTEAFF.

The chain joins TRBV2 to TRBJ2-5; 8 bases agree with TRBD2. Germline CDR1 and CDR2: SNHLY and FYNNEI. The CDR3 is 15 amino acids. The V gene end was trimmed by 8 bases and the J gene end by 7 bases; junction bases not matched to a gene: 15. CDR3 coding DNA: TGTGCCAGCTATGACATCCTTAGCGGGAAGGGGACCCAGTACTTC. Residues: CASYDILSGKGTQYF.

The V call is TRBV4-1, the J call TRBJ1-2; TRBD1 aligns across 8 bases. This CDR3 contains 15 residues. V shed 5 bases, J shed 8 bases, and the junction held 13 bases outside the gene matches. Germline-derived CDR1 and CDR2 are MGHRA and YSYEKL. CDR3 coding DNA: TGCGCCAGCAGCTGGGGACCGGACAGGGATGAGGGCTACACCTTC. Encoded protein: CASSWGPDRDEGYTF.

The chain is built from TRBV7-9 and TRBJ2-3; 8 bases agree with TRBD2. The germline CDR1 and CDR2 sequences are SEHNR and FQNEAQ (reference sequence). The CDR3 is 17 amino acids. Trimming cost V 5 bases and J 8 bases; bases outside gene matches: 18. The DNA of the CDR3 is TGTGCCAGCAGCGCCGGGCCACCTAGCGGGCGAAGAGGTACGCAGTATTTT. Residues: CASSAGPPSGRRGTQYF.

The chain's CDR3 is CASSFSGSAGETQYF. The CDR3 DNA reads TGTGCCAGTAGTTTTAGCGGGAGTGCGGGGGAGACCCAGTACTTC. The rearrangement uses TRBV19 and TRBJ2-5, with 9 bases that match TRBD2. The CDR3 sequence is 15 residues long. Per germline, CDR1 LNHDA and CDR2 SQIVND (reference sequence). With V trimmed by 5 bases and J by 5 bases, 9 bases remained unmatched.

The chain joins TRBV25-1 to TRBJ2-7; TRBD1 matches 11 bases. This CDR3 comprises 14 residues. Germline V gives CDR1 MGHDK, CDR2 SYGVNS. V shed 6 bases and J 3 bases; nucleotides not matched to a gene: 4. The CDR3 protein is CASSTGTGGYEQYF. The CDR3 DNA reads as TGTGCCAGCAGCACCGGGACAGGGGGCTACGAGCAGTACTTC.

This clone was detected only a few times. This chain joins TRBV7-6 and TRBJ2-3, with D possibly matching TRBD2 (7 bases). Germline V gene lookup returns CDR1 SGHVS and CDR2 FNYEAQ. V dropped 5 bases and J dropped 0 bases, with 15 bases sitting between them. The CDR3 contains 16 residues. In nucleotides, the CDR3 is TGTGCCAGCAGCCTGGGGGGGCGGATGAGCACAGATACGCAGTATTTT. Protein sequence: CASSLGGRMSTDTQYF.

This chain joins TRBV5-1 and TRBJ2-5; D is uncertain. The CDR3 has 12 residues. Trimming shortened V by 0 bases and J by 7 bases, and 7 bases separated the two germline ends. The germline CDR1 and CDR2 sequences are SGHRS and YFSETQ. In DNA, the CDR3 is TGCGCCAGCAGCTTGGATACGGGGACCCAGTACTTC. Translating gives CASSLDTGTQYF. Based on the CDR3 plus reference TRBV5-1 and TRBJ2-5, the full variable domain is KAGVTQTPRYLIKTRGQQVTLSCSPISGHRSVSWYQQTPGQGLQFLFEYFSETQRNKGNFPGRFSGRQFSNSRSEMNVSTLELGDSALYLCASSLDTGTQYFGPGTRLLVL.

This chain links TRBV9 with TRBJ2-6; D possibly corresponds to TRBD2 (5 bases). Germline V gives CDR1 SGDLS, CDR2 YYNGEE. Trimming cost V 4 bases and J 0 bases, with 14 bases left between them. This CDR3 is 17 amino acids long. The CDR3 nucleotides read TGTGCCAGCAGCCCGGACGGTACTAGCTCTGGGGCCAACGTCCTGACTTTC. Residues: CASSPDGTSSGANVLTF.

Only a few counts were recorded for this clone. This chain links TRBV19 with TRBJ2-7; 10 bases line up with TRBD2. CDR1 LNHDA and CDR2 SQIVND come from the germline V gene (reference sequence). The CDR3 contains 14 residues. V lost 6 bases and J lost 7; bases outside the gene matches: 9. CDR3 DNA: TGTGCCAGTAGCGGACTAGCGGTCGGCGGGGAGCAGTACTTC. It is translated as CASSGLAVGGEQYF.

The V call is TRBV30, the J call TRBJ2-4; 13 bases align to TRBD2. J gave up 8 bases and V 2 bases, and 9 bases lay outside the gene matches. The CDR3 has 16 amino acids. Per the germline V gene, CDR1 is GTSNPN and CDR2 is SVGIG (reference sequence). CDR3 sequence reads: CAWSLGLAGDGDIQYF. The CDR3, as DNA: TGTGCCTGGAGTTTAGGACTAGCGGGAGATGGAGACATTCAGTACTTC.

The rearrangement links TRBV2 to TRBJ1-1; D not resolved. The CDR3 is 10 amino acids. Trimming cost V 6 bases and J 6 bases, with 5 bases left between them. Germline CDR1 reads SNHLY; CDR2 reads FYNNEI. CDR3 sequence reads: CASRFAEAFF. The DNA for the CDR3 is TGTGCCAGCAGGTTCGCTGAAGCTTTCTTT.

The CDR3 sequence: CASSSGRYEQYF. The CDR3 coding sequence is TGTGCCAGCAGCTCCGGACGGTACGAGCAGTACTTC. The V call is TRBV5-8, the J call TRBJ2-7; D not certain. The CDR3 runs 12 residues. Germline CDR1 SGHTS, CDR2 YDEGEE. Trimming shortened V by 3 bases and J by 4 bases, and 8 bases separated the two germline ends. The full variable domain, rest sourced from reference TRBV5-8 and TRBJ2-7, is EAGVTQSPTHLIKTRGQQATLRCSPISGHTSVYWYQQALGLGLQFLLWYDEGEERNRGNFPPRFSGRQFPNYSSELNVNALELEDSALYLCASSSGRYEQYFGPGTRLTVT.

A word on this clone: A far more abundant clone sits one base away, making this likely a read error. V usage is TRBV5-5 and J usage is TRBJ2-7; TRBD2 aligns across 15 bases. With V trimmed by 4 bases and J by 5 bases, 1 base remained unmatched. From germline, CDR1 is SGHKS and CDR2 YYEKEE (reference sequence). The CDR3 totals 14 residues. In DNA, the CDR3 is TGTGCCAGCAGCCGGACTAGCGGGAGGGACGAGCAGTACTTC. Amino acids: CASSRTSGRDEQYF.

The V gene is TRBV10-3, the J gene TRBJ2-2, with 9 bases lining up with TRBD1. Per germline, CDR1 ENHRY and CDR2 SYGVKD. After removal of 0 bases from V and 5 bases from J, the junction contained 1 base not matched to a gene. The CDR3 runs to 15 residues. The CDR3 region is CAISESGTGTGELFF. CDR3 coding DNA: TGTGCCATCAGTGAGTCGGGGACAGGGACCGGGGAGCTGTTTTTT.

The chain combines TRBV7-9 with TRBJ1-2; maybe TRBD1 (5 bases). The CDR3 has 13 amino acids. The germline V and J ends were trimmed by 1 base and 7 bases, with 10 bases remaining between them. The V gene's germline CDR1 is SEHNR and CDR2 FQNEAQ (reference sequence). CDR3 in amino acids: CASSLVGTAGYTF. As DNA, the CDR3 is TGTGCCAGCAGCTTAGTAGGGACCGCTGGCTACACCTTC.

This clone came up a few times. The chain carries TRBV10-3 and TRBJ2-2; TRBD2 matches 14 bases. V lost 7 bases and J lost 5; bases outside the gene matches: 3. CDR1 and CDR2 from the germline V gene are ENHRY and SYGVKD. The CDR3 has 15 residues. The DNA for the CDR3 is TGTGCCATCACTGGGACTAGCGGGAGTACCGGGGAGCTGTTTTTT. Residues: CAITGTSGSTGELFF.

The chain is built from TRBV5-1 and TRBJ1-3, with a weak D call TRBD1 (5 bases). V gave up 3 bases and J gave up 0 bases, with 10 bases separating them. This CDR3 region has 15 residues. Germline V gives CDR1 SGHRS, CDR2 YFSETQ. As DNA, the CDR3 is TGCGCCAGCAGCTCGACAGTTAGCTCTGGAAACACCATATATTTT. Translating it yields CASSSTVSSGNTIYF.

V is TRBV6-5 and J is TRBJ1-2, with D unresolved. The CDR3 sequence is 14 residues long. Germline V gene sequence: CDR1 MNHEY, CDR2 SVGAGI. The V gene lost 0 bases and the J gene lost 4 bases, with 9 bases spanning the gap. As DNA, the CDR3 is TGTGCCAGCAGTTACTCGGAGGTGTTCTATGGCTACACCTTC. Translating gives CASSYSEVFYGYTF.

This clone was picked up one time. The V call is TRBV5-4, the J call TRBJ2-7; D is tentatively TRBD1 or TRBD2 (5 bases each). The CDR3 runs to 15 residues. Trimming pared 4 bases from V and 3 bases from J, leaving 17 bases between. CDR1 is SGHNT and CDR2 is YYREEE in the germline V gene (reference sequence). The CDR3 coding sequence is TGTGCCAGCAGCGGAGTTGGGGGAGCGAACTACGAGCAGTACTTC. Translating gives CASSGVGGANYEQYF.